This T cell receptor (beta chain) was profiled in a study of T cell clonality in common variable immunodeficiency. Trimming took off 0 bases at V and 0 bases at J, with 9 bases between the two ends. CDR3 length: 16 amino acids. Germline CDR1 and CDR2: MNHNS and SASEGT. TCRdb keeps only in-frame clones here, not all; method: immunoSEQ multiplex PCR. The record shows roughly 28,000 clones for this sample, with no singletons present. The sample holds a few counts of this clone. The read halts 3 residues ahead of the CDR3 end, with the missing end drawn from the germline J gene. The sample was peripheral blood mononuclear cells. This TCR was recovered from a person aged 18 to 75 in good health. The gene calls are TRBV6-1 and TRBJ1-3; no reliable D call. The CDR3 bases that were read are TGTGCCAGCAGTGAAGCGCTAGGATACTCTGGAAACACC. As protein: CASSEALGYSGNT. The whole CDR3 protein is CASSEALGYSGNTIYF.